This TCR beta chain appears in the sequencing data of a study of shared clonotypes between healthy human individuals (dated by TCRdb to the early 2020s). Background on the whole study: The cohort comprised a couple of women and a few men aged 18 to 49 years. For each donor, CD4 naive and CD4 memory were each run on three plates, CD8 naive on two plates, and CD8 memory on one plate. To estimate repertoire size and how much clonotypes are shared between individuals, the study performed deep sequencing of blood TCR repertoires from five healthy adults. Libraries were prepared and TCR repertoires were sequenced by different laboratories using diverse techniques, in order to increase sequencing depth and limit assay-specific biases. Between about 0.9 and 8.9 billion PBMCs per donor were obtained by leukapheresis. Results the study describes overall, beyond this receptor: Sampling was limited to blood, and TCR repertoires in tissue likely differ from TCR repertoires in blood. Sharing across a few donors was observed for approximately 5% of naive CD4, over 3% of naive CD8, about 2.3% of memory CD4, and roughly 0.43% of memory CD8 clonotypes. Because the study included a small number of donors, the genetic and exposure-history diversity represented was limited. Based on pairwise subsampling, the degree of clonotype sharing among donors was expected to be affected by sequencing depth. Even with the large sequencing depth, rarefaction of the sorted-subset datasets indicated that sequencing was incomplete. Naive subsets generally had larger estimated clonotype richness than memory subsets did. Compared with non-shared clonotypes, clonotypes shared by all four sorted-subset donors had higher generation probabilities.

Via the germline V gene, CDR1 is SGHAT and CDR2 FQNNGV. V and J are truncated by 5 bases and 2 bases respectively, leaving an intervening sequence of 10 bases. The CDR3 goes from the cysteine to the phenylalanine over 13 residues. Only the CDR3 DNA stays, 39 bases, in frame from base 1. Remarks on this clone: Its recognized antigen is unknown. The input lacks base qualities; no much larger clone sits a single base away.

Using the deep immunoSEQ assay, multiplex PCR amplified TCR CDR3 regions from genomic DNA. Extracted genomic DNA from each cell subset was spread evenly across all wells of several immunoSEQ 96-well plates, with each plate serving as a replicate. For sorted subsets, 200 to 250 ng genomic DNA, equal to 25,000 to 35,000 T cell genomes, was loaded into each replicate PCR. Purified libraries were quantified with a Qubit 3.0 fluorometer, sized on a Bioanalyzer 2100, and re-quantified with the KAPA Library Quantification kit. Every immunoSEQ 96-well plate was sequenced on a separate single-read 150-cycle Illumina NextSeq 550 flow cell. Concerning the study's data processing: The immunoSEQ output contained only junctional sequences without quality scores, so filtering could not match that applied to full-length reads. Sequences were annotated with PyIR, a Python wrapper for IgBLAST v1.9, using IMGT germline references to assign V/J genes and CDR3. Reads with weak V/J assignments (E-value above 1e-6), missing CDR3, stop codons, out-of-frame junctions, or ambiguous translated residues were removed. V3J clonotypes were defined as sequences sharing an identical inferred V gene, J gene, and CDR3 amino acid sequence. The percentage overlap between two repertoires was calculated by dividing the number of shared unique clonotypes by the size of the smaller repertoire. RTK rarefaction, the Chao1 estimator, and Recon v2.1 estimates of unobserved clonotypes were used to assess repertoire richness. Generation probabilities for all TCRbeta clonotypes obtained by the gDNA method from a handful of donors were computed using OLGA. Held by TCRdb, this immuneACCESS table contains in-frame sequences only and omits some clones. Under half of the omission traces to an unresolved V gene where checked; the cause of the rest is unknown. V and J calls and clone size are those listed in that table; D and trimming were worked out from the DNA. The sample table holds some 2,000,000 clones, of which approximately 94% were seen once. The top ten clonotypes cover roughly 1% of the sample.

CD8 naive samples were obtained by positive selection for CCR7 among CD45RO-negative cells, yielding a CD45RA+CCR7+ population from which TemRA cells were excluded. Donors were healthy HIV-negative adults with no recently reported acute infections or vaccinations. Only Caucasian adults living in Nashville, Tennessee, USA were represented among the donors. After blood collection by leukapheresis, PBMCs were isolated using Ficoll-Histopaque density gradient centrifugation and then cryopreserved in the vapor phase of liquid nitrogen. Purity and quantity of every magnetically sorted T cell population were checked by analytical flow cytometry. Genomic DNA was isolated from every sorted fraction and measured by UV absorbance on a Nanodrop 2000c.

The receptor comes from a man aged 18 to 35 in good health. The rearranged segments are TRBV11-2 and TRBJ2-7, with no reliable assignment of the D segment. Sequencing was performed on naive CD8+ T cells sorted from blood. The cell subset or site label corresponds to: CD45RA+CCR7+. The CDR3 sequence is CASSQGTAYEQYF. The base sequence is TGTGCCAGCAGCCAAGGAACAGCCTACGAGCAGTACTTC.